A selection of T cell receptor beta chains follows, all from one sample in a study of T cell responses to AZD1222 COVID-19 vaccine. Profiling relied on immunoSEQ multiplex PCR, and the TCRdb table lists in-frame clones only, not all of them. The sample lists roughly 84,000 clones; roughly 85% were seen once. The sample was peripheral blood, taken 28 days after the second AZD1222 dose. Source of these receptors: an adult who received the AZD1222 COVID-19 vaccine. CDR3s include the opening cysteine and the closing phenylalanine or tryptophan. A D gene is named only where the DNA matches it firmly. Rows may omit the clone size; those that give it use once, few, many or a size class.

CDR3 length,D gene,V gene,J gene,clone size,CDR3 DNA,CDR3 protein
15,NA,TRBV19,TRBJ1-5,many,TGTGCCAGTAGTATTCTTGGACGGTTCAATCAGCCCCAGCATTTT,CASSILGRFNQPQHF
17,TRBD2,TRBV6-2/TRBV6-3,TRBJ2-7,NA,TGTGCCAGCAGTCGGACTAGCGGGGGGGCAGAGGCCTACGAGCAGTACTTC,CASSRTSGGAEAYEQYF
13,TRBD1,TRBV7-2,TRBJ2-7,NA,TGTGCCAGCGGACTGGGACAGGGATCCGAGCAGTACTTC,CASGLGQGSEQYF
14,TRBD1,TRBV28,TRBJ1-2,NA,TGTGCCAGCAGCCAGGGACAGGGGGCCTATGGCTACACCTTC,CASSQGQGAYGYTF
15,NA,TRBV28,TRBJ1-2,NA,TGTGCCAGCAGTTTCAAGGCCAGGGGAGGGTATGGCTACACCTTC,CASSFKARGGYGYTF
13,NA,TRBV12-3/TRBV12-4,TRBJ1-5,NA,TGTGCCAGCACCACGGGGGGCCACTGGCCCCAGCATTTT,CASTTGGHWPQHF
13,NA,TRBV6-4,TRBJ1-5,NA,TGTGCCAGCAGTGAGGGGGGCAATCAGCCCCAGCATTTT,CASSEGGNQPQHF
14,NA,TRBV6-6,TRBJ1-5,NA,TGTGCCAGCAGTTACGGGGGAGGCAATCAGCCCCAGCATTTT,CASSYGGGNQPQHF
13,NA,TRBV21-1,TRBJ2-5,NA,TGTGCCAGCAGGGAGCAAGGGAGAGAGACCCAGTACTTC,CASREQGRETQYF
17,NA,TRBV4-2,TRBJ1-3,NA,TGTGCCAGCAGCCAAGACCCAGGGAGAGACTCTGGAAACACCATATATTTT,CASSQDPGRDSGNTIYF
16,NA,TRBV19,TRBJ1-5,NA,TGTGCCAGTAGTATGGGGACAATCTCTAGCAATCAGCCCCAGCATTTT,CASSMGTISSNQPQHF
17,NA,TRBV6-4,TRBJ2-7,NA,TGTGCCAGCAGTGAGGCTGGCGGGGAGCCCGTCTCGGACGAGCAGTACTTC,CASSEAGGEPVSDEQYF
14,NA,TRBV6-5,TRBJ1-1,NA,TGTGCCAGCAGCCCGAGGCAGGGTGGCACTGAAGCTTTCTTT,CASSPRQGGTEAFF
15,NA,TRBV28,TRBJ1-5,NA,TGTGCCAGCAGTCCTACAGGTCCGGGGCATCAGCCCCAGCATTTT,CASSPTGPGHQPQHF
15,NA,TRBV15,TRBJ2-3,NA,TGTGCCACCAGCAGAGATCGGGAGACAGGTGATACGCAGTATTTT,CATSRDRETGDTQYF
14,NA,TRBV7-9,TRBJ2-4,few,TGTGCCAGCAGCTTAGGGCTAGCCAAAAACATTCAGTACTTC,CASSLGLAKNIQYF
15,NA,TRBV18,TRBJ1-4,NA,TGTGCCAGCTCACCACCGGGGGAGAGGGGTGAAAAACTGTTTTTT,CASSPPGERGEKLFF
15,TRBD1,TRBV11-1,TRBJ1-1,NA,TGTGCCAGCAGCTCGATGACAGGGATCGACACTGAAGCTTTCTTT,CASSSMTGIDTEAFF
16,NA,TRBV3-1/TRBV3-2,TRBJ1-1,NA,TGTGCCAGCAGCCATTTATTCACCGGGGAACAAACTGAAGCTTTCTTT,CASSHLFTGEQTEAFF
12,TRBD1,TRBV12-3/TRBV12-4,TRBJ1-2,NA,TGTGCCAGCAGGGGACAGGGTCTTGGCTACACCTTC,CASRGQGLGYTF
11,NA,TRBV30,TRBJ1-5,NA,TGTGCCTGGAGTGTAGGTCAGCCCCAGCATTTT,CAWSVGQPQHF
12,NA,TRBV5-6,TRBJ1-5,NA,TGTGCCAGCAGTACAGCTCATCAGCCCCAGCATTTT,CASSTAHQPQHF
14,NA,TRBV5-4,TRBJ2-5,NA,TGTGCCAGCAGCGACGGAGGGACACAAGAGACCCAGTACTTC,CASSDGGTQETQYF
12,NA,TRBV19,TRBJ1-6,NA,TGTGCCAGTAGTCTGGGGGATTCACCCCTCCACTTT,CASSLGDSPLHF
15,TRBD1,TRBV2,TRBJ1-2,NA,TGTGCCAGCAGCCAGGGGACAGGGGGCTGGGATGGCTACACCTTC,CASSQGTGGWDGYTF
13,NA,TRBV30,TRBJ1-1,NA,TGTGTCTTAATCCCTCCTACAGGGAGGCGAGCTTTCTTT,CVLIPPTGRRAFF
18,NA,TRBV10-3,TRBJ1-3,NA,TGTGCCATCAGTGAGTCTGCTGGGAGAGGAGCCTCTGGAAACACCATATATTTT,CAISESAGRGASGNTIYF
13,NA,TRBV28,TRBJ2-7,NA,TGTGCCAGCAGTTTGAGACAGTTCTACGAGCAGTACTTC,CASSLRQFYEQYF
15,TRBD1,TRBV18,TRBJ2-3,NA,TGTGCCAGCACTTCCGGGACAGGGGGCGAAGATACGCAGTATTTT,CASTSGTGGEDTQYF